The T cell receptor (beta chain) described here comes from a study of identical twins. The study's findings and limits: Conclusions leaned on cross-sectional statistical analysis and did not track the same donors over time. Twin pairs had excess sharing that was weaker in beta out-of-frame sequences.

Via MiXCR, TCRdb re-called the 5' RACE reads, giving one row per CDR3 protein. The table has hundreds of thousands of distinct CDR3 sequences, more than 20% seen once; the top ten hold about 0.5%. Germline loops: CDR1 KGHSH, CDR2 LQKENI. The CDR3 totals 12 residues. The V gene lost 0 bases and the J gene lost 4 bases, with 3 bases spanning the gap. Concerning this clonotype: The antigen is undetermined.

A further study also used this sample, focusing on yellow fever vaccine responses in identical twins.

Specimen: CD4+ T cells sorted from blood. The sequence was obtained from a woman younger than 35 in good health. This rearrangement joins TRBV18 to TRBJ2-5; D is uncertain. In nucleotides, the CDR3 is TGTGCCAGCTCACCACCAGCAGAGACCCAGTACTTC. It is translated as CASSPPAETQYF.